A single sample gave rise to the 26 T cell receptor beta chains below, sequenced in a study of shared clonotypes between healthy human individuals. The method was immunoSEQ multiplex PCR; TCRdb's version includes in-frame clones alone and lacks a portion of them. This table has under 750,000 clones, around 70% appearing once. The sample consisted of memory CD4+ T cells sorted from blood. Subset indicated: CD45RA-negative fraction. Source of these receptors: a young woman in good health.

To note about this clone: The same CDR3 can be traced to other DNA sequences in this sample. DNA for the CDR3: TGCGCCAGCAGACCGGGACGGAGCTATGGCTACACCTTC. This sequence encodes CASRPGRSYGYTF. V is TRBV5-1 and J is TRBJ1-2; D might be TRBD1 (5 bases). V gave up 5 bases and J gave up 4 bases, with 12 bases separating them. The CDR3 loop spans 13 amino acids. Germline CDR1 SGHRS, CDR2 YFSETQ.

This clone was seen a handful of times. The chain uses TRBV2 and TRBJ1-1; D perhaps matches TRBD1 (5 bases). CDR1 is SNHLY, CDR2 FYNNEI, per germline. The CDR3 is 15 amino acids. V was cut by 6 bases and J by 1 base, with 15 bases left in between. CDR3 in amino acids: CASSARQLKNTEAFF. The CDR3 bases are TGTGCCAGCAGCGCCCGACAGTTGAAGAACACTGAAGCTTTCTTT.

This clone was seen at least ten times. Other DNA sequences of this sample code for an identical CDR3. This sequence joins TRBV5-1 and TRBJ2-1, with D unclear. Per germline, CDR1 SGHRS and CDR2 YFSETQ. This CDR3 region has 15 residues. Trimming stripped 4 bases from V and 0 bases from J, with 11 bases between. The CDR3 DNA reads TGCGCCAGCAGCATTGACTCGAGCTCCTACAATGAGCAGTTCTTC. Protein product: CASSIDSSSYNEQFF. The full variable domain, its missing parts supplied by reference TRBV5-1 and TRBJ2-1, is KAGVTQTPRYLIKTRGQQVTLSCSPISGHRSVSWYQQTPGQGLQFLFEYFSETQRNKGNFPGRFSGRQFSNSRSEMNVSTLELGDSALYLCASSIDSSSYNEQFFGPGTRLTVL.

The chain carries TRBV4-1 and TRBJ1-5; D remains ambiguous. The CDR3 totals 15 residues. Trimming pared 0 bases from V and 5 bases from J, leaving 11 bases between. Per germline, CDR1 MGHRA and CDR2 YSYEKL. CDR3 protein: CASSQEVRRDQPQHF. CDR3 sequence (DNA): TGCGCCAGCAGCCAAGAAGTAAGGAGGGATCAGCCCCAGCATTTT.

This clone occurred many times. The rearrangement joins TRBV6-1 to TRBJ1-5, with a weak D call TRBD1 (5 bases). The V end lost 6 bases, the J end lost 1 base, and 13 bases lay between the germline ends. Germline CDR1 and CDR2: MNHNS and SASEGT. The CDR3 contains 15 residues. CDR3 sequence: CASRVQEASNQPQHF. The DNA for the CDR3 is TGTGCCAGCAGAGTACAGGAGGCCAGCAATCAGCCCCAGCATTTT.

DNA for the CDR3: TGTGCCAGCAGCAGATTGGACAGGCCGGGGGGCGAGCAGTACTTC. It codes for CASSRLDRPGGEQYF. The chain has TRBV28 and TRBJ2-7; possibly TRBD1 or TRBD2 for D (7 bases each). V lost 6 bases to trimming and J lost 6 bases, with 21 bases between them. The CDR3 is 15 amino acids. Germline values: CDR1 MDHEN, CDR2 SYDVKM. The whole variable domain, filled in from reference TRBV28 and TRBJ2-7, reads DVKVTQSSRYLVKRTGEKVFLECVQDMDHENMFWYRQDPGLGLRLIYFSYDVKMKEKGDIPEGYSVSREKKERFSLILESASTNQTSMYLCASSRLDRPGGEQYFGPGTRLTVT.

The V call is TRBV5-1, the J call TRBJ2-7; D possibly corresponds to TRBD2 (6 bases). CDR1 SGHRS and CDR2 YFSETQ come from the germline V gene. The CDR3 has 15 amino acids. V shed 5 bases and J shed 0 bases, with 15 bases lying between them. CDR3 bases: TGCGCCAGCAGAAGGGACTTGACGAGCTCCTACGAGCAGTACTTC. It is translated as CASRRDLTSSYEQYF.

This clone has at least ten counts. This chain connects TRBV28 to TRBJ1-1; D unclear. CDR3 length: 13 residues. Trimming shortened V by 11 bases and J by 1 base, and 14 bases separated the two germline ends. CDR1 and CDR2 from the germline V gene are MDHEN and SYDVKM. The CDR3 nucleotides are TGTGCCGGGAGGGAGGGCTGGAACACTGAAGCTTTCTTT. This codes for CAGREGWNTEAFF.

This clone was detected a few times. V and J are TRBV6-5 and TRBJ1-2; no clear D gene. Germline CDR1 and CDR2: MNHEY and SVGAGI. Deletions cut 6 bases from V and 0 bases from J, with 14 bases between. CDR3 length: 15 amino acids. Here the CDR3 reads CASSPATRANYGYTF. Written as DNA, the CDR3 is TGTGCCAGCAGCCCCGCGACGAGAGCTAACTATGGCTACACCTTC.

CDR3 in amino acids: CASSLGQVSGNTIYF. The CDR3 DNA sequence: TGTGCCAGCAGCTTAGGGCAGGTTTCTGGAAACACCATATATTTT. The V gene is TRBV7-2, the J gene TRBJ1-3; the D is unclear. CDR3 length: 15 residues. Germline CDR1 SGHTA, CDR2 FQGNSA. V lost 1 base and J lost 1, with 8 bases in between.

The V gene is TRBV9, the J gene TRBJ2-7; 9 bases line up with TRBD2. This CDR3 is 15 amino acids long. The V gene end was trimmed by 3 bases and the J gene end by 1 base; junction bases not matched to a gene: 5. The V gene's germline CDR1 is SGDLS and CDR2 YYNGEE. The CDR3 protein is CASSEGTSMSYEQYF. The DNA for the CDR3 is TGTGCCAGCAGCGAGGGGACTAGCATGTCCTACGAGCAGTACTTC.

The count of this clone is one. V gene TRBV5-1 combines with J gene TRBJ2-1; tentatively, D is TRBD1 (6 bases). CDR1 is SGHRS, CDR2 YFSETQ, per germline. The V end was cut by 0 bases, the J end by 9 bases, with 10 bases between. The CDR3 consists of 13 residues. In DNA, the CDR3 is TGCGCCAGCAGCTTGGTCGTAGGGGGTGAGCAGTTCTTC. Translation: CASSLVVGGEQFF.

The CDR3, as DNA: TGTGCCAGCAGTCCGGGAGGGACAGGGGTTTACGAGCAGTACTTC. This sequence encodes CASSPGGTGVYEQYF. The chain combines TRBV6-5 with TRBJ2-7, with TRBD1 matching over 10 bases. V lost 5 bases and J lost 4; bases outside the gene matches: 8. This CDR3 contains 15 residues. Looked up from germline, CDR1 is MNHEY and CDR2 is SVGAGI.

This chain uses TRBV28 with TRBJ1-3; 8 nucleotides match TRBD1. Germline trimming cut 6 bases from V and 2 bases from J; bases unmatched to any gene: 9. In germline, CDR1 is MDHEN, CDR2 SYDVKM. This CDR3 has 16 amino acids. Here the CDR3 reads CASSPRTGSTGNTIYF. The CDR3 coding sequence is TGTGCCAGCAGCCCACGGACAGGGTCTACTGGAAACACCATATATTTT.

The chain joins TRBV27 to TRBJ1-4; no clear D. V shed 1 base and J shed 0 bases, with 6 bases lying between them. Germline values: CDR1 MNHEY, CDR2 SMNVEV (reference sequence). The CDR3 runs to 15 residues. The CDR3 coding sequence is TGTGCCAGCAGTTTATTTTCCGCAACTAATGAAAAACTGTTTTTT. Its translation is CASSLFSATNEKLFF.

This clone was observed once. A much more abundant neighbour one base away suggests this may be a read error. The chain recombines TRBV7-3 with TRBJ2-7, with 8 bases matching TRBD1. The J segment lost 5 bases and the V segment lost 3 bases, leaving 3 bases of the junction unmatched. The CDR3 length is 13 residues. Germline CDR1 SGHTA, CDR2 FQGTGA. The CDR3 protein is CASSLDREHEQYF. CDR3 DNA sequence: TGTGCCAGCAGCTTGGACAGGGAGCACGAGCAGTACTTC. Full variable domain (missing parts from reference TRBV7-3 and TRBJ2-7): GAGVSQTPSNKVTEKGKYVELRCDPISGHTALYWYRQSLGQGPEFLIYFQGTGAADDSGLPNDRFFAVRPEGSVSTLKIQRTERGDSAVYLCASSLDREHEQYFGPGTRLTVT.

The chain combines TRBV7-9 with TRBJ1-3, with D tentatively TRBD1 (6 bases). V shed 1 base and J shed 4 bases, with 11 bases lying between them. Germline CDR1 and CDR2: SEHNR and FQNEAQ (reference sequence). The CDR3 has 15 residues. The CDR3, as DNA: TGTGCCAGCAGCTTAGACAGGGCGGGAGGAAACACCATATATTTT. It specifies CASSLDRAGGNTIYF.

This clone came up many times. The chain employs TRBV9 and TRBJ2-2; the match to TRBD1 covers 9 bases. The V segment lost 3 bases and the J segment 5 bases; nucleotides outside the gene matches: 5. This CDR3 has 15 amino acids. CDR1 SGDLS and CDR2 YYNGEE come from the germline V gene. CDR3 sequence: CASSGGQGRTGELFF. DNA of the CDR3: TGTGCCAGCAGCGGAGGACAGGGGAGAACCGGGGAGCTGTTTTTT.

The V gene is TRBV25-1, the J gene TRBJ1-2; TRBD1 is a possible D gene (5 bases). The germline gives CDR1 MGHDK, CDR2 SYGVNS. V lost 4 bases to trimming and J lost 2 bases, with 23 bases between them. The CDR3 loop spans 18 amino acids. Here the CDR3 DNA reads TGTGCCAGCAGTGGACCTGGGGGGAACACGGGCTCAAACTATGGCTACACCTTC. This gives the protein CASSGPGGNTGSNYGYTF.

As to this clone: A junction end diverges from the germline sequence, so it may reflect a read error. This sample also contains other DNA sequences that code for the same CDR3. The V call is TRBV27, the J call TRBJ1-1; D is ambiguous. The CDR3 totals 13 residues. Germline CDR1 is MNHEY and CDR2 is SMNVEV (reference sequence). CDR3 sequence: CASSLTFGPEAFF. The DNA of the CDR3 is TGTGCCAGTAGTTTGACATTCGGCCCTGAAGCTTTCTTT.

This chain joins TRBV7-9 and TRBJ1-5; 11 bases are a match to TRBD1. Germline CDR1 SEHNR, CDR2 FQNEAQ (reference sequence). The V gene end was trimmed by 5 bases and the J gene end by 4 bases; junction bases not matched to a gene: 7. The CDR3 consists of 16 residues. As DNA, the CDR3 is TGTGCCAGCAGCCAAGGGACAGGGGGAAGGAATCAGCCCCAGCATTTT. It encodes CASSQGTGGRNQPQHF.

The chain couples TRBV7-2 to TRBJ1-1; 8 bases map to TRBD1. Germline V gives CDR1 SGHTA, CDR2 FQGNSA. The CDR3 runs to 13 residues. The V and J ends lost 8 bases and 5 bases, in that order; junction bases with no gene match: 7. The CDR3 nucleotides are TGTGCCAGCTTGGGACAGGTCTTGACTGAAGCTTTCTTT. Translated: CASLGQVLTEAFF. The complete variable domain, with remaining parts taken from reference TRBV7-2 and TRBJ1-1, reads GAGVSQSPSNKVTEKGKDVELRCDPISGHTALYWYRQSLGQGLEFLIYFQGNSAPDKSGLPSDRFSAERTGGSVSTLTIQRTQQEDSAVYLCASLGQVLTEAFFGQGTRLTVV.

This clone has only a few counts. CDR3 DNA: TGTGCCAGTAGTCCACAGGGGGCGCATGCCAATGAGCAGTTCTTC. Protein sequence: CASSPQGAHANEQFF. This rearrangement joins TRBV19 to TRBJ2-1; 9 bases are shared with TRBD1. With V trimmed by 5 bases and J by 6 bases, 8 bases remained unmatched. CDR1 LNHDA and CDR2 SQIVND come from the germline V gene (reference sequence). The CDR3 is made up of 15 amino acids.

This clone occurred many times. CDR3 region: CASSGQLINYGYTF. As DNA, the CDR3 is TGTGCCAGCAGTGGACAGCTGATTAACTATGGCTACACCTTC. This sequence joins TRBV2 and TRBJ1-2; perhaps TRBD1 as D (5 bases). The V end was cut by 4 bases, the J end by 1 base, with 10 bases between. CDR1 and CDR2 from the germline V gene are SNHLY and FYNNEI. There are 14 residues in the CDR3.

This rearrangement joins TRBV2 to TRBJ2-1; the match to TRBD2 covers 8 bases. The germline V gene has CDR1 SNHLY and CDR2 FYNNEI. CDR3 length: 14 residues. V lost 7 bases, J lost 8 bases, and 10 bases stayed unmatched. The CDR3 DNA sequence: TGTGCCAGCATTCTGGAGCGGGAGATCCATGAGCAGTTCTTC. It yields the protein CASILEREIHEQFF.

V and J are TRBV11-2 and TRBJ1-1; perhaps TRBD1 as D (6 bases). Looked up from germline, CDR1 is SGHAT and CDR2 is FQNNGV. Trimming stripped 5 bases from V and 4 bases from J, with 17 bases between. This CDR3 is built from 15 residues. The CDR3 is CASSPVGPRGTEAFF. CDR3 nucleotides: TGTGCCAGCAGCCCCGTGGGCCCCAGGGGCACTGAAGCTTTCTTT.